Shown below are 19 T cell receptor beta chains from a single sample sequenced in a study of shared clonotypes between healthy human individuals. Naive CD8 cells, CD45RO-negative and positively selected for CCR7, excluded terminally differentiated effector memory CD45RA+ cells. Profiled with immunoSEQ multiplex PCR; TCRdb holds only in-frame clones, not every one. The table shows around 560,000 clones, with 90% to 95% occurring only once. Material: naive CD8+ T cells sorted from blood. The receptors come from a woman aged 25-40 years in good health.

The rearrangement joins TRBV30 to TRBJ1-2; TRBD1 matches 7 bases. CDR1 and CDR2 (germline): GTSNPN, SVGIG (reference sequence). Unmatched junction bases numbered 17, after V lost 5 bases and J lost 8 bases. The CDR3 contains 15 residues. DNA of the CDR3: TGTGCCTGGGAATCACTCGGACAGGTCTTAATCGGCTACACCTTC. Amino acid sequence: CAWESLGQVLIGYTF. Looking up the rest from reference TRBV30 and TRBJ1-2 gives the full variable domain: SQTIHQWPATLVQPVGSPLSLECTVEGTSNPNLYWYRQAAGRGLQLLFYSVGIGQISSEVPQNLSASRPQDRQFILSSKKLLLSDSGFYLCAWESLGQVLIGYTFGSGTRLTVV.

The chain is built from TRBV5-1 and TRBJ2-7; unclear D gene. The CDR3 is made up of 14 amino acids. Trimming pared 1 base from V and 4 bases from J, leaving 12 bases between. Germline lookup yields CDR1 SGHRS and CDR2 YFSETQ. CDR3 sequence (DNA): TGCGCCAGCAGCTTGACCATAAGCCTTTACGAGCAGTACTTC. Translated, it gives CASSLTISLYEQYF.

The J gene is TRBJ2-1, the V gene TRBV19; 9 bases align to TRBD2. Trimming removed 6 bases from V and 2 bases from J; junction bases left unmatched: 5. CDR3 length: 15 amino acids. CDR1 LNHDA and CDR2 SQIVND come from the germline V gene (reference sequence). CDR3 amino acids: CASSPSSGAYNEQFF. The CDR3 DNA is TGTGCCAGTAGCCCGTCTAGCGGGGCCTACAATGAGCAGTTCTTC.

The CDR3 reads CASILSGYSYEQYF. As DNA, the CDR3 is TGTGCCAGCATTTTGAGCGGCTACTCCTACGAGCAGTACTTC. The rearrangement links TRBV2 to TRBJ2-7, with a tentative D call TRBD2 (5 bases). V lost 7 bases, J lost 0 bases, and 13 bases lay in between. The CDR3 spans 14 residues. Germline values: CDR1 SNHLY, CDR2 FYNNEI.

The genes are TRBV15 and TRBJ1-2; D remains unclear. This CDR3 has 14 amino acids. CDR1 is LNHNV and CDR2 is YYDKDF in the germline V gene (reference sequence). V lost 0 bases and J lost 6, with 11 bases in between. The CDR3 DNA is TGTGCCACCAGCAGAGATCGGGGATCTGATGGCTACACCTTC. Its translation is CATSRDRGSDGYTF.

CDR3 residues: CSVEDRYGYTF. The CDR3 DNA reads as TGCAGCGTTGAAGATCGATATGGCTACACCTTC. The chain joins TRBV29-1 to TRBJ1-2; no definite D call. This CDR3 spans 11 amino acids. Germline values: CDR1 SQVTM, CDR2 ANQGSEA. Trimming removed 0 bases at V and 5 bases at J, with 4 bases between.

The chain combines TRBV5-1 with TRBJ2-5; D may correspond to TRBD1 or TRBD2 (5 bases each). V lost 3 bases, J lost 5 bases, and 23 bases lay in between. Germline-derived CDR1 and CDR2 are SGHRS and YFSETQ. The CDR3 extends over 17 amino acids. The CDR3 region is CASSYGWDGRQWETQYF. The CDR3 region has the DNA TGCGCCAGCAGCTATGGGTGGGACGGACGCCAGTGGGAGACCCAGTACTTC. Combining the CDR3 with reference TRBV5-1 and TRBJ2-5 gives the whole variable domain KAGVTQTPRYLIKTRGQQVTLSCSPISGHRSVSWYQQTPGQGLQFLFEYFSETQRNKGNFPGRFSGRQFSNSRSEMNVSTLELGDSALYLCASSYGWDGRQWETQYFGPGTRLLVL.

This chain joins TRBV7-9 and TRBJ2-2; TRBD2 might be the D (7 bases). Germline V lookup: CDR1 SEHNR, CDR2 FQNEAQ (reference sequence). V lost 1 base, J lost 5 bases, and 20 bases lay in between. CDR3 length: 18 amino acids. The CDR3 bases are TGTGCCAGCAGCTTAGTTCACCGGGGGGCGATGAGAACCGGGGAGCTGTTTTTT. This gives the protein CASSLVHRGAMRTGELFF.

This chain links TRBV2 with TRBJ2-7, with a possible D match to TRBD2 (5 bases). The CDR3 contains 13 residues. V was pared by 4 bases and J by 2 bases, with 9 bases between. Per the germline V gene, CDR1 is SNHLY and CDR2 is FYNNEI. In DNA, the CDR3 is TGTGCCAGCAGTGCGCCGGGGACCTACGAGCAGTACTTC. This translates into CASSAPGTYEQYF. Based on the CDR3 plus reference TRBV2 and TRBJ2-7, the full variable domain is EPEVTQTPSHQVTQMGQEVILRCVPISNHLYFYWYRQILGQKVEFLVSFYNNEISEKSEIFDDQFSVERPDGSNFTLKIRSTKLEDSAMYFCASSAPGTYEQYFGPGTRLTVT.

The chain couples TRBV28 to TRBJ2-1; 8 positions match TRBD2. This CDR3 spans 16 amino acids. Germline assignment: CDR1 MDHEN and CDR2 SYDVKM. V lost 4 bases, J lost 9 bases, and 14 bases stayed unmatched. The CDR3 is CASSSPLEAGVLEQFF. The CDR3 nucleotides are TGTGCCAGCAGTTCCCCCCTAGAAGCGGGAGTTCTTGAGCAGTTCTTC.

This rearrangement joins TRBV27 to TRBJ1-1; D unresolved. Trimming stripped 8 bases from V and 1 base from J, with 8 bases between. The CDR3 has 12 residues. Germline CDR1 is MNHEY and CDR2 is SMNVEV (reference sequence). The CDR3 spells CASGVRNTEAFF. The CDR3 nucleotides are TGTGCCAGCGGGGTGAGGAACACTGAAGCTTTCTTT.

The chain employs TRBV11-2 and TRBJ1-2; TRBD1 is a possible D gene (5 bases). The CDR3 covers 16 residues. V lost 2 bases and J 3 bases, leaving 16 bases between the germline ends. Germline V gives CDR1 SGHAT, CDR2 FQNNGV. In DNA, the CDR3 is TGTGCCAGCAGCTTAAATTCGCGAGGGGATCACTATGGCTACACCTTC. Translating gives CASSLNSRGDHYGYTF.

The chain joins TRBV2 to TRBJ2-7; 13 bases are a match to TRBD2. The CDR3 totals 14 residues. J gave up 5 bases and V 5 bases, and 3 bases lay outside the gene matches. The germline V gene encodes CDR1 SNHLY and CDR2 FYNNEI. The CDR3 coding sequence is TGTGCCAGCAGTCGACTAGCGGGAGGCCACGAGCAGTACTTC. Amino acid sequence: CASSRLAGGHEQYF. Filled out from reference TRBV2 and TRBJ2-7, the complete variable domain reads EPEVTQTPSHQVTQMGQEVILRCVPISNHLYFYWYRQILGQKVEFLVSFYNNEISEKSEIFDDQFSVERPDGSNFTLKIRSTKLEDSAMYFCASSRLAGGHEQYFGPGTRLTVT.

The chain recombines TRBV6-5 with TRBJ1-2; no reliable D call. Germline V gene sequence: CDR1 MNHEY, CDR2 SVGAGI. With 5 bases removed from V and 4 bases from J, the gap between germline ends came to 11 bases. The CDR3 extends over 13 amino acids. The CDR3 DNA follows: TGTGCCAGCAGTCCCACCAGCGGCTATGGCTACACCTTC. This encodes CASSPTSGYGYTF.

This clone was seen only once. The genes are TRBV2 and TRBJ2-2; 11 bases agree with TRBD2. Germline CDR1 is SNHLY and CDR2 is FYNNEI. This CDR3 is 15 amino acids long. Trimming cost V 4 bases and J 8 bases; bases outside gene matches: 6. The CDR3 is CASSGLAGYSGELFF. CDR3 nucleotide sequence: TGTGCCAGCAGTGGACTAGCGGGATATTCGGGGGAGCTGTTTTTT.

V is TRBV28 and J is TRBJ2-7; 7 nucleotides agree with TRBD2. The CDR3 has 15 residues. The trim removed 3 bases at V and 4 bases at J, leaving 9 bases unmatched. In germline, CDR1 is MDHEN, CDR2 SYDVKM. The CDR3 coding sequence is TGTGCCAGCAGTTTGGGGCTAGCGGAGAAATACGAGCAGTACTTC. It specifies CASSLGLAEKYEQYF. The whole variable domain, remainder taken from reference TRBV28 and TRBJ2-7, is DVKVTQSSRYLVKRTGEKVFLECVQDMDHENMFWYRQDPGLGLRLIYFSYDVKMKEKGDIPEGYSVSREKKERFSLILESASTNQTSMYLCASSLGLAEKYEQYFGPGTRLTVT.

This clone has a handful of counts. The V and J genes are TRBV2 and TRBJ1-1; tentatively, D is TRBD1 (5 bases). The ends were cut back, 3 bases at V and 1 base at J, with 9 bases in the middle. The CDR3 sequence is 14 residues long. Germline CDR1 and CDR2: SNHLY and FYNNEI. CDR3 nucleotides: TGTGCCAGCAGTGACACAGGACCGAACACTGAAGCTTTCTTT. Protein sequence: CASSDTGPNTEAFF.

The chain links TRBV15 to TRBJ1-2; 11 positions match TRBD1. The CDR3 extends over 18 amino acids. Germline V gene data show CDR1 as LNHNV and CDR2 as YYDKDF (reference sequence). With 0 bases clipped from V and 8 bases from J, the junction kept 14 bases outside the gene matches. This chain's CDR3 is CATSRDLMLGQGVEGYTF. The CDR3, as DNA: TGTGCCACCAGCAGAGATCTGATGTTGGGACAGGGGGTAGAGGGCTACACCTTC.

The chain combines TRBV7-9 with TRBJ2-1, with a possible D match to TRBD2 (6 bases). V gave up 5 bases and J gave up 4 bases, with 12 bases separating them. The germline V gene has CDR1 SEHNR and CDR2 FQNEAQ (reference sequence). The CDR3 sequence is 14 residues long. CDR3 loop: CASSHTGRYNEQFF. CDR3 in DNA: TGTGCCAGCAGCCACACCGGGAGATACAATGAGCAGTTCTTC.